This TCR beta chain was sequenced for a study of OX40 agonist ivuxolimab in advanced cancers. Looking at the study overall: Aged roughly 20 to 85 with a mean of 60 years, they were around 83% male. Three patients got partial responses; one had hepatocellular carcinoma and two had cutaneous melanoma.

TCRdb's copy holds only in-frame clones and misses some; the assay was immunoSEQ multiplex PCR. Seen here are fewer than 100,000 clones, 70% to 85% observed once, and the top ten hold roughly 0.44%. V gave up 4 bases and J gave up 0 bases, with 8 bases separating them. This CDR3 has 14 amino acids. Germline CDR1 SGDLS, CDR2 YYNGEE. Sequencing used CD4+ or CD8+ T cells sorted from blood, obtained in a trial of the OX40 agonist ivuxolimab. V usage is TRBV9 and J usage is TRBJ1-5; D might be TRBD1 (6 bases). The clonotype was recovered from an adult with an advanced solid tumor such as melanoma, head and neck, liver or kidney cancer. The CDR3 DNA follows: TGTGCCAGCAGCCCAGGGGTTAGCAATCAGCCCCAGCATTTT. It is translated as CASSPGVSNQPQHF. Looking up the rest from reference TRBV9 and TRBJ1-5 gives the full variable domain: DSGVTQTPKHLITATGQRVTLRCSPRSGDLSVYWYQQSLDQGLQFLIQYYNGEERAKGNILERFSAQQFPDLHSELNLSSLELGDSALYFCASSPGVSNQPQHFGDGTRLSIL.